Listed below are T cell receptor beta chains from one sample, sequenced in a study of shared clonotypes between healthy human individuals. TCRdb's copy holds only in-frame clones and misses some; the assay was immunoSEQ multiplex PCR. Found here are about 530,000 clones, 75% to 80% of them singletons; the top ten hold 9.5% to 15%. The sequenced material came from PBMCs. Source of these receptors: a woman between 35 and 50 years old in good health. Some clones in this sample may be carry-over from other donors' samples. Each CDR3 is given with its conserved first and last residue. The order of the fields is J gene, clone size, D gene, V gene, CDR3 DNA, CDR3 protein. D genes are given only for firm matches. Expanded clones are given a class, and other clones once, few, many or no size at all.

TRBJ1-2,.,TRBD1,TRBV11-2,TGTGCCAGCAGCCCTAGGACAGGAGGAAACTATGGCTACACCTTC,CASSPRTGGNYGYTF
TRBJ1-1,.,TRBD1,TRBV6-6,TGTGCCAGCAGTCCCCCCGACAGGGTCAACACTGAAGCTTTCTTT,CASSPPDRVNTEAFF
TRBJ1-2,.,TRBD1,TRBV7-9,TGTGCCAGCAGCTCCGGGACAGTGCGCTATGGCTACACCTTC,CASSSGTVRYGYTF
TRBJ2-7,once,.,TRBV28,TGTGCCAGCAGCTCCTATTCCTACGAGCAGTACTTC,CASSSYSYEQYF
TRBJ1-2,.,.,TRBV28,TGTGCCAGCAGTCTCAGGGGCCCCAGCTATGGCTACACCTTC,CASSLRGPSYGYTF
TRBJ2-3,.,.,TRBV5-1,TGCGCCAGCAGCTTGGCCGGCGCAGATACGCAGTATTTT,CASSLAGADTQYF
TRBJ1-1,.,.,TRBV4-2,TGTGCCAGCAGCCAAGACCGTCTGCAGGGTTGGGTGAACACTGAAGCTTTCTTT,CASSQDRLQGWVNTEAFF
TRBJ2-6,.,.,TRBV19,TGTGCCAGTAGTAGCGGGGTCCTCGGGGCCAACGTCCTGACTTTC,CASSSGVLGANVLTF
TRBJ2-2,.,.,TRBV2,TGTGCCAGCAGGGGGTATCAGGAAACCGGGGAGCTGTTTTTT,CASRGYQETGELFF
TRBJ2-3,.,.,TRBV28,TGTGCCAGCAGTTTGGGGTTCGGCGGTGGCGCAGATACGCAGTATTTT,CASSLGFGGGADTQYF
TRBJ1-4,.,.,TRBV15,TGTGCCACCAGCGGGGGCTCGGGGACTAATGAAAAACTGTTTTTT,CATSGGSGTNEKLFF
TRBJ2-2,.,TRBD2,TRBV9,TGTGCCAGCAGCGTAGTGACGGGAGGGCTGAATACCGGGGAGCTGTTTTTT,CASSVVTGGLNTGELFF
TRBJ2-3,.,.,TRBV5-8,TGTGCCAGCAGCTATCACCCAGGGCAGGCAGATACGCAGTATTTT,CASSYHPGQADTQYF
TRBJ2-7,once,TRBD2,TRBV7-9,TGTGCCAGCAGCTTAGTGGGGACTAGCGCCTACGAGCAGTACTTC,CASSLVGTSAYEQYF
TRBJ2-3,few,.,TRBV7-2,TGTGCCAGCAGCTTGACTGGCAGGGATACAGATACGCAGTATTTT,CASSLTGRDTDTQYF
TRBJ2-5,.,.,TRBV5-6,TGTGCCAGCAGCGCTAGACCGGGACGTTTTCAAGAGACCCAGTACTTC,CASSARPGRFQETQYF
TRBJ2-1,.,.,TRBV7-2,TGTGCCAGCAGCTTTCTGGATGAGCAGTTCTTC,CASSFLDEQFF
TRBJ1-2,.,TRBD1,TRBV28,TGTGCCAGCATCTCCCCGGGGCAGGGGGGAAACTATGGCTACACCTTC,CASISPGQGGNYGYTF
TRBJ2-2,.,TRBD1,TRBV27,TGTGCCAGCAGTGTCGGACAGGGGGCGATCGGGGAGCTGTTTTTT,CASSVGQGAIGELFF
TRBJ2-3,once,.,TRBV5-1,TGCGCCAGCAGCACAACTAGCACAGATACGCAGTATTTT,CASSTTSTDTQYF
TRBJ2-1,.,.,TRBV10-2,TGCGCCAGCAGACCAACACTGTACAATGAGCAGTTCTTC,CASRPTLYNEQFF
TRBJ1-1,.,.,TRBV28,TGTGCCAGCAGTGTCCCGGGACAAACGAACACTGAAGCTTTCTTT,CASSVPGQTNTEAFF
TRBJ2-3,once,.,TRBV7-2,TGTGCCAGCAGTTCTCCCGGCTTATATACGCAGTATTTT,CASSSPGLYTQYF
TRBJ2-1,.,.,TRBV12-1,TGTGCCAGCACCCGGGCCCCGAGCCCAGAGCAGTTCTTC,CASTRAPSPEQFF
TRBJ1-3,.,.,TRBV7-9,TGTGCCAGCAGCTTAGGACATTCACAGGGTTCCGGAAACACCATATATTTT,CASSLGHSQGSGNTIYF
TRBJ2-5,few,.,TRBV7-3,TGTGCCAGCAGCCCCTCAGGAAACACTATGGAGACCCAGTACTTC,CASSPSGNTMETQYF
TRBJ2-1,few,TRBD2,TRBV29-1,TGCAGCGTCCGCATTGGCGGGAGCTCCTACAATGAGCAGTTCTTC,CSVRIGGSSYNEQFF
TRBJ1-2,.,.,TRBV30,TGTGCCTGGATCACGGGCCACGAAAATAACTATGGCTACACCTTC,CAWITGHENNYGYTF
TRBJ2-1,.,TRBD2,TRBV6-1,TGTGCCAGCAGTGGGGTTAGCGGGGGCCTCTACAATGAGCAGTTCTTC,CASSGVSGGLYNEQFF
TRBJ2-5,.,.,TRBV19,TGTGCCAGTAGAGGGCTAGCAGATCAAGAGACCCAGTACTTC,CASRGLADQETQYF
TRBJ2-1,once,.,TRBV6-6,TGTGCCAGCAGAGGACCAGGGGCAGGTGAGCAGTTCTTC,CASRGPGAGEQFF
TRBJ2-5,.,TRBD1,TRBV2,TGTGCCAGCAGCGCCGGGACAGAAGAGACCCAGTACTTC,CASSAGTEETQYF
TRBJ2-1,.,.,TRBV5-6,TGTGCCAGCAGCTTGGAAGTATCCAATGAGCAGTTCTTC,CASSLEVSNEQFF
TRBJ2-1,.,TRBD2,TRBV5-4,TGTGCCAGCAGCTTGACTAGCGGGATCTACAATGAGCAGTTCTTC,CASSLTSGIYNEQFF
TRBJ2-7,.,TRBD1,TRBV6-6,TGTGCCAGCAGTTACCTGACAGGGTACGAGCAGTACTTC,CASSYLTGYEQYF
TRBJ2-1,.,.,TRBV10-3,TGTGCCATCAGGGGGGGCGCATCCTCCTACAATGAGCAGTTCTTC,CAIRGGASSYNEQFF
TRBJ1-3,.,TRBD1,TRBV5-1,TGCGCCAGCAGCCTCGAGGCAGGGGGTGGAAACACCATATATTTT,CASSLEAGGGNTIYF
TRBJ1-1,.,TRBD1,TRBV29-1,TGCAGCGTTGACGGGACAGGGGGCGCGAACACTGAAGCTTTCTTT,CSVDGTGGANTEAFF
TRBJ1-2,.,TRBD1,TRBV2,TGTGCCAGCAGTGTCCCAGGGACAGGGGTGACTAACTATGGCTACACCTTC,CASSVPGTGVTNYGYTF
TRBJ1-1,few,.,TRBV7-9,TGTGCCAGCAGCATAGAAGCAGGGAACACTGAAGCTTTCTTT,CASSIEAGNTEAFF
TRBJ2-6,once,.,TRBV30,TGTGCCTGGAGTGTCAGGGCTGGGGCCAACGTCCTGACTTTC,CAWSVRAGANVLTF
TRBJ1-1,.,.,TRBV11-2,TGTGCCAGCAGCTTCGGGACCTTCCCGGCCGTGAACACTGAAGCTTTCTTT,CASSFGTFPAVNTEAFF
TRBJ2-2,.,TRBD1,TRBV7-2,TGTGCCAGCAGCGGGACAGGGACTCGGGAGCTGTTTTTT,CASSGTGTRELFF
TRBJ2-1,.,TRBD2,TRBV4-3,TGCGCCAGCAGCCAAGATCAAGGACTAGCGGTCTACAATGAGCAGTTCTTC,CASSQDQGLAVYNEQFF
TRBJ2-1,.,TRBD1,TRBV5-1,TGCGCCAGCAGCTCCCGGACAGGGAACTCCTACAATGAGCAGTTCTTC,CASSSRTGNSYNEQFF
TRBJ2-7,.,TRBD2,TRBV6-1,TGTGCCAGCAGTGAAGCTAGCGGGTTCTACTACGAGCAGTACTTC,CASSEASGFYYEQYF
TRBJ2-7,.,.,TRBV2,TGTGCCAGCAGCAGGCAGATTTACGAGCAGTACTTC,CASSRQIYEQYF